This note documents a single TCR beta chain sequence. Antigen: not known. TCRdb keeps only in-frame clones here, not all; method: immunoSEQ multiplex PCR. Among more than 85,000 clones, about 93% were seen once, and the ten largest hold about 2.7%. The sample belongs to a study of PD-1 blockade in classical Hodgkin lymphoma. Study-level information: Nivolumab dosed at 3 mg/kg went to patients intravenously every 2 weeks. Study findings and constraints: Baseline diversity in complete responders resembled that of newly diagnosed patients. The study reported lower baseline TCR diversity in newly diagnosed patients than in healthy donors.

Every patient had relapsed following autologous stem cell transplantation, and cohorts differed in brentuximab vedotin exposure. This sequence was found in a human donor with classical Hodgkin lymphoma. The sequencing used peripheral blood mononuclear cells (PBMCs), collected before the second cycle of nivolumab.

The CDR3, as DNA: TGTGCAAGTCGCCCAGCGCGGGATCAGCCCCAGCATTTT. It codes for CASRPARDQPQHF. The chain joins TRBV12-2 to TRBJ1-5. TRBV12-2 is a pseudogene segment. The CDR3 has 13 residues.